The present TCR beta chain was sequenced within a study of cytomegalovirus exposure and HLA in healthy donors. The study, taken as a whole, reports: For most TCR beta V segments, an earlier analysis put the productive rate at about 87% or about 30% of the time.

Germline assignment: CDR1 SEHNR and CDR2 FQNEAQ (reference sequence). This CDR3 is built from 14 residues. With 5 bases clipped from V and 4 bases from J, the junction kept 6 bases outside the gene matches. With 60 Vbeta and 13 Jbeta primers, the PCR was carried out. Only in-frame clones appear in the TCRdb table, and some are missing; sequencing was by immunoSEQ multiplex PCR. The data show about 190,000 clones, more than 75% seen once. On this clone: Its antigen is not known.

The chain joins TRBV7-9 to TRBJ1-1, with TRBD1 identical over 8 bases. What was sequenced was PBMCs. This TCR derives from a woman aged 45-60 years in good health and CMV-seropositive. For the CDR3, the DNA is TGTGCCAGCAGCCCGACAGGGGAGAGCACTGAAGCTTTCTTT. This gives the protein CASSPTGESTEAFF.